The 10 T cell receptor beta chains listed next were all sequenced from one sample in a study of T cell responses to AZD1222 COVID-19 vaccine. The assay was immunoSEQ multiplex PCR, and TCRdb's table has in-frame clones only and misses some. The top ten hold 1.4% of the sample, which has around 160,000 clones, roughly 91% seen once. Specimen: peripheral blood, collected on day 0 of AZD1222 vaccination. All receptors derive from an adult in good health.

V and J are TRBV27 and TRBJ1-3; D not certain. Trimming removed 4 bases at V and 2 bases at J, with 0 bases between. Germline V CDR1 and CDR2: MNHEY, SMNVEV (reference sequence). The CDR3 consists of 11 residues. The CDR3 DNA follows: TGTGCCAGCAGTTCTGGAAACACCATATATTTT. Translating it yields CASSSGNTIYF.

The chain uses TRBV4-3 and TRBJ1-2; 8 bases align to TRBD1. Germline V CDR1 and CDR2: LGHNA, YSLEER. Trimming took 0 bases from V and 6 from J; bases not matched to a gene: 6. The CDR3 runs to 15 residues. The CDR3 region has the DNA TGCGCCAGCAGCCAAGAGACAGGGGACATAAATGGCTACACCTTC. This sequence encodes CASSQETGDINGYTF.

The CDR3 reads CASSLTNEQFF. CDR3 nucleotide sequence: TGTGCCAGCAGTTTGACGAATGAGCAGTTCTTC. The chain couples TRBV28 to TRBJ2-1, with D hard to call. Deletions cut 3 bases from V and 7 bases from J, with 4 bases between. Germline V gene sequence: CDR1 MDHEN, CDR2 SYDVKM. The CDR3 extends over 11 amino acids.

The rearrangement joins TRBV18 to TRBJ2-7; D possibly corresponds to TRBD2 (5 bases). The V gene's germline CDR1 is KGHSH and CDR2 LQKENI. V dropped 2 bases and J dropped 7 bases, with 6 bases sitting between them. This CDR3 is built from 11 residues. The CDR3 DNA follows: TGTGCCAGCTCACCAGGGGAGGAGCAGTACTTC. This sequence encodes CASSPGEEQYF.

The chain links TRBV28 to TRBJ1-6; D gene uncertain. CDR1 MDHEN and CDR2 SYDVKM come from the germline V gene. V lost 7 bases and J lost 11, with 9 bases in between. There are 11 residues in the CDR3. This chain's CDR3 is CASTSTPPLHF. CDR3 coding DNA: TGTGCCAGCACCTCTACACCACCCCTCCACTTT.

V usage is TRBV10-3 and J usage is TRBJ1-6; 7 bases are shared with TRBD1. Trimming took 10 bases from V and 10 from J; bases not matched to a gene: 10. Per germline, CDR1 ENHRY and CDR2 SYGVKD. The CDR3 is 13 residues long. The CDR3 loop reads CASEDRDGSPLHF. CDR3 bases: TGTGCCAGTGAAGACAGGGACGGCTCACCCCTCCACTTT.

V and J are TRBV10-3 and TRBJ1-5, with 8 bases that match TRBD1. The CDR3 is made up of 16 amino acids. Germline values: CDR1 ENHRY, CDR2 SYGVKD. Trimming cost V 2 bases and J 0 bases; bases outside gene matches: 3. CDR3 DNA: TGTGCCATCAGTGAGCAGGGGGCGTCTAGCAATCAGCCCCAGCATTTT. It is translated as CAISEQGASSNQPQHF.

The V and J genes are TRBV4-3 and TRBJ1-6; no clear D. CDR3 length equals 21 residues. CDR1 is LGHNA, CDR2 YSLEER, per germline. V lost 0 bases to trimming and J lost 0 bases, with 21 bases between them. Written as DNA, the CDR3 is TGCGCCAGCAGCCAAGATCTTGCCCCGAGGCAGGAGAGCTCCTATAATTCACCCCTCCACTTT. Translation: CASSQDLAPRQESSYNSPLHF.

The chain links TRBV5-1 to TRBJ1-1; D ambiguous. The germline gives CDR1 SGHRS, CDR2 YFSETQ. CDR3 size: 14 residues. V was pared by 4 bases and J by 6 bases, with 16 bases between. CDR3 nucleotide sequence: TGCGCCAGCAGCGGGATGGGGAATTCGGCTGAAGCTTTCTTT. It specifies CASSGMGNSAEAFF.

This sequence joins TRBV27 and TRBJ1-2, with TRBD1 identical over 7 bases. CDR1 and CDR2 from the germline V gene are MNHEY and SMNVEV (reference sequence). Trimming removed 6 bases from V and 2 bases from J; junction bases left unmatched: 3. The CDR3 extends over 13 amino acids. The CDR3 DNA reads TGTGCCAGCAGCCTACAGGGGAACTATGGCTACACCTTC. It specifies CASSLQGNYGYTF.